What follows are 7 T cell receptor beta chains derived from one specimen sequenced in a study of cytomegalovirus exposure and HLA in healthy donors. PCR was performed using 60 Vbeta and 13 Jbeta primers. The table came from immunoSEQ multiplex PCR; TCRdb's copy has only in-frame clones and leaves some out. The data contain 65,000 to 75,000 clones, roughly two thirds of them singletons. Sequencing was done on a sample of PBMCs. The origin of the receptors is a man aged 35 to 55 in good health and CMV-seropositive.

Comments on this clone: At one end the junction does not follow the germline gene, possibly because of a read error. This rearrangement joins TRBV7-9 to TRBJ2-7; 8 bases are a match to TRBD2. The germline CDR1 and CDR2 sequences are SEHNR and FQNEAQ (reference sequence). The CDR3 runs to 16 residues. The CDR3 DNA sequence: TGTTCCAGCAGCACCGACTTACTAGCGGTTTCCTACGAGCAGTACTTC. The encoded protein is CSSSTDLLAVSYEQYF.

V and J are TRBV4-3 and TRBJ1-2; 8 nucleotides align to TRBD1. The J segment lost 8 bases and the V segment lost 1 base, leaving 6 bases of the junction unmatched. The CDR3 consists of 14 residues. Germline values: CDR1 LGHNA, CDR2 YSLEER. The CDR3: CASSQGQGAPGYTF. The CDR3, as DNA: TGCGCCAGCAGCCAAGGTCAGGGGGCGCCCGGCTACACCTTC.

CDR3 residues: CASSPPTGANSPLHF. CDR3 coding DNA: TGTGCCAGCAGTCCGCCGACAGGGGCCAATTCACCCCTCCACTTT. The chain employs TRBV6-5 and TRBJ1-6; 8 positions match TRBD1. In germline, CDR1 is MNHEY, CDR2 SVGAGI. Trimming at V came to 5 bases and at J to 7 bases, leaving 7 bases not matched to a gene. CDR3 size: 15 residues.

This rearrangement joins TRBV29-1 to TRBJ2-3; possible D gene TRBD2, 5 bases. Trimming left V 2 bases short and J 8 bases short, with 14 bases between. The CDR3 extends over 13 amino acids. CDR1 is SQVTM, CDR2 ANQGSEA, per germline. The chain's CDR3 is CSVERVEGGTQYF. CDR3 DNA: TGCAGCGTTGAAAGGGTAGAGGGCGGTACGCAGTATTTT.

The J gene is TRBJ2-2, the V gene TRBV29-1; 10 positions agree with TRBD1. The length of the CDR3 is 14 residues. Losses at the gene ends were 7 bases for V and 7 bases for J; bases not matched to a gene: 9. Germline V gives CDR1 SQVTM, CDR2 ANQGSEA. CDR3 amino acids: CSGTGTGASGELFF. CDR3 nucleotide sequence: TGCAGCGGGACCGGGACAGGGGCGAGCGGGGAGCTGTTTTTT.

DNA for the CDR3: TGTGCCAGCAGCTTAATTGCGGGGGACAATCAGCCCCAGCATTTT. The encoded protein is CASSLIAGDNQPQHF. This rearrangement joins TRBV7-6 to TRBJ1-5, with a possible D match to TRBD1 (5 bases). The V gene lost 2 bases and the J gene lost 3 bases, with 11 bases spanning the gap. The CDR3 loop spans 15 amino acids. Looked up from germline, CDR1 is SGHVS and CDR2 is FNYEAQ.

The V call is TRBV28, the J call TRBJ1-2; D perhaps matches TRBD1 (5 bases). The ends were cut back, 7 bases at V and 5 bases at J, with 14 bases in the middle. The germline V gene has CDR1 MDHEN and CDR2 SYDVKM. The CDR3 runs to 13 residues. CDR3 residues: CASTVPGEYGYTF. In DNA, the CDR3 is TGTGCCAGCACCGTTCCGGGGGAGTATGGCTACACCTTC.